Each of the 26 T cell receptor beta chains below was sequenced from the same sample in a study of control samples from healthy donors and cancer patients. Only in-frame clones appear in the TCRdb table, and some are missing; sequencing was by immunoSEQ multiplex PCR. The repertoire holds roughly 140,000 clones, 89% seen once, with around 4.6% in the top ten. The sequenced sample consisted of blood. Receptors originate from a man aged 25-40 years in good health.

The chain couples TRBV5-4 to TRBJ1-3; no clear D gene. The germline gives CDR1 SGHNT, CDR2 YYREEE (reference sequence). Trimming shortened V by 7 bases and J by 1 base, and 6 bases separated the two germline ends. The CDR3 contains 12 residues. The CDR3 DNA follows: TGTGCCAGCGCGGAATCTGGAAACACCATATATTTT. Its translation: CASAESGNTIYF.

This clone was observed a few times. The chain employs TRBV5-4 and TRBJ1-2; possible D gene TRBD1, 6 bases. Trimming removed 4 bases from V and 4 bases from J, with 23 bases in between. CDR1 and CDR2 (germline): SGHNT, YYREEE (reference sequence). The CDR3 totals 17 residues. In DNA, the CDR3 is TGTGCCAGCAGCCTCTTTCTGGGGGCGAGCACCCTCTATGGCTACACCTTC. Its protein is CASSLFLGASTLYGYTF. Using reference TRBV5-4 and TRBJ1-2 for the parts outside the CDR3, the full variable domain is ETGVTQSPTHLIKTRGQQVTLRCSSQSGHNTVSWYQQALGQGPQFIFQYYREEENGRGNFPPRFSGLQFPNYSSELNVNALELDDSALYLCASSLFLGASTLYGYTFGSGTRLTVV.

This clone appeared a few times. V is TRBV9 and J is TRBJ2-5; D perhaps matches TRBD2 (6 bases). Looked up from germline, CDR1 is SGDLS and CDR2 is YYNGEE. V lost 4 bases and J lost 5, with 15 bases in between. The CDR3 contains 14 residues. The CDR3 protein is CASSTPRGWETQYF. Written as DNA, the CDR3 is TGTGCCAGCAGCACCCCCCGGGGGTGGGAGACCCAGTACTTC.

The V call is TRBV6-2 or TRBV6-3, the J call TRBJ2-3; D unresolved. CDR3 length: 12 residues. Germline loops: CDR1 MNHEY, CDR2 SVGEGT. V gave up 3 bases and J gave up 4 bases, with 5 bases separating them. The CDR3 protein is CASSYFPDTQYF. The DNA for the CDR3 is TGTGCCAGCAGTTATTTTCCAGATACGCAGTATTTT.

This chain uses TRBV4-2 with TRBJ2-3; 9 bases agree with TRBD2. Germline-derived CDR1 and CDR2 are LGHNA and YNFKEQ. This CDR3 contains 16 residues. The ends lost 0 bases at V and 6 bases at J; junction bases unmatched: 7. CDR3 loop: CASSQDSAGGFDTQYF. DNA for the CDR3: TGTGCCAGCAGCCAAGATAGCGCGGGGGGGTTTGATACGCAGTATTTT.

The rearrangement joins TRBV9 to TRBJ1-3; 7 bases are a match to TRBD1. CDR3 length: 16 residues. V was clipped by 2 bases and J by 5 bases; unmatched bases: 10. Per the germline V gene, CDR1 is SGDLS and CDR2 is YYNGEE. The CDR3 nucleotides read TGTGCCAGCAGCGTCACCCCGGGACAGCCAAGAAACACCATATATTTT. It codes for CASSVTPGQPRNTIYF.

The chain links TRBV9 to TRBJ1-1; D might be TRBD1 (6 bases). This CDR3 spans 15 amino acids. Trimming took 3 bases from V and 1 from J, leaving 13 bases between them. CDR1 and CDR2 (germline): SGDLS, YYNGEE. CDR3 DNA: TGTGCCAGCAGCGCCTCAGGGGCCTCGAACACTGAAGCTTTCTTT. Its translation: CASSASGASNTEAFF. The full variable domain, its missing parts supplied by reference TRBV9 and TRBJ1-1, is DSGVTQTPKHLITATGQRVTLRCSPRSGDLSVYWYQQSLDQGLQFLIQYYNGEERAKGNILERFSAQQFPDLHSELNLSSLELGDSALYFCASSASGASNTEAFFGQGTRLTVV.

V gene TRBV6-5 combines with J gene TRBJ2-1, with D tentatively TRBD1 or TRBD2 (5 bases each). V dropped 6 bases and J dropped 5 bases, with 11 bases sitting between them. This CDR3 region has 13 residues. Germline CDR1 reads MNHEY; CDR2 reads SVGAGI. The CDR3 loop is CASRGVGDNEQFF. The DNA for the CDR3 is TGTGCCAGCAGGGGCGTGGGGGACAATGAGCAGTTCTTC.

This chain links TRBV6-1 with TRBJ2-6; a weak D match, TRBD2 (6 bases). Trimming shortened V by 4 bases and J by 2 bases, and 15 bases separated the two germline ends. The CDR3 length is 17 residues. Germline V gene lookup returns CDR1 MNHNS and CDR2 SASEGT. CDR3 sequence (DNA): TGTGCCAGCAGTGTTGAACAGCCGGGGGCTGGGGCCAACGTCCTGACTTTC. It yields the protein CASSVEQPGAGANVLTF.

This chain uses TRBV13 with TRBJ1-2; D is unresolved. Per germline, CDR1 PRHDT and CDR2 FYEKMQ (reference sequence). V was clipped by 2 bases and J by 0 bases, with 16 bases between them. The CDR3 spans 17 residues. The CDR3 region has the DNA TGTGCCAGCAGCTTACGCCCCGAGCGGACTACTAACTATGGCTACACCTTC. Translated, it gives CASSLRPERTTNYGYTF.

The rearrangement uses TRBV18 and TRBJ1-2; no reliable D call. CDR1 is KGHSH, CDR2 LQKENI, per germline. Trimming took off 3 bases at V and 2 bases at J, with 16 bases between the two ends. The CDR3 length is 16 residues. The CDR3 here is CASSPMRADGNYGYTF. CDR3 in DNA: TGTGCCAGCTCACCGATGCGGGCCGACGGAAACTATGGCTACACCTTC.

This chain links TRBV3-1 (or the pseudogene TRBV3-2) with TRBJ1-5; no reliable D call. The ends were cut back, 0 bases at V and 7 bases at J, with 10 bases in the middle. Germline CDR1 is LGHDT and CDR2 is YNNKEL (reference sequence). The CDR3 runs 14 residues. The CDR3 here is CASSQDLVGQPQHF. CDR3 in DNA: TGTGCCAGCAGCCAAGATCTCGTGGGACAGCCCCAGCATTTT.

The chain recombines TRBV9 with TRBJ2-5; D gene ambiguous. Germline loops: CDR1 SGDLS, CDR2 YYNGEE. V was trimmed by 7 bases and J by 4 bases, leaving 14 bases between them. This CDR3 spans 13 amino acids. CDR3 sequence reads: CASAMLAGETQYF. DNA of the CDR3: TGTGCCAGCGCCATGTTAGCAGGAGAGACCCAGTACTTC.

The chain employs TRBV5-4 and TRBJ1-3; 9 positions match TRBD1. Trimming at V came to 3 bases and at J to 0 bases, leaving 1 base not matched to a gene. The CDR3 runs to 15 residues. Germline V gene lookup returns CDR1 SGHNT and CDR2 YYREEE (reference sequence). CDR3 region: CASSWGQGSGNTIYF. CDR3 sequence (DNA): TGTGCCAGCAGCTGGGGACAGGGCTCTGGAAACACCATATATTTT.

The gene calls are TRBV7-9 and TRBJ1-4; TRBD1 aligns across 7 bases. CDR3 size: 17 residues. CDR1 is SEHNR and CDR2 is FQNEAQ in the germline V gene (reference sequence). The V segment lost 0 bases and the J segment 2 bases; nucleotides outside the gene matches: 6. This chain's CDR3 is CASSLAWRGPTNEKLFF. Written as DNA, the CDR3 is TGTGCCAGCAGCTTAGCTTGGAGGGGGCCCACTAATGAAAAACTGTTTTTT.

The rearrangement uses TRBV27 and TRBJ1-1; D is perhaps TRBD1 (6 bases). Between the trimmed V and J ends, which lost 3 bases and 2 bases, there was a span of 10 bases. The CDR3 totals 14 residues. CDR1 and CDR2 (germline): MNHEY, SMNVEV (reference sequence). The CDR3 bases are TGTGCCAGCAGTTTGGGGGGGCCTAACACTGAAGCTTTCTTT. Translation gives CASSLGGPNTEAFF.

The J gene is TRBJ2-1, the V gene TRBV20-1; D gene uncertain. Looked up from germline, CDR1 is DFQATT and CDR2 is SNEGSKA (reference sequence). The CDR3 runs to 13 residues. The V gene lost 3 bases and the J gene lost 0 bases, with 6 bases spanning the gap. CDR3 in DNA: TGCAGTGCTAGTGAGAGCTCCTACAATGAGCAGTTCTTC. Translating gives CSASESSYNEQFF.

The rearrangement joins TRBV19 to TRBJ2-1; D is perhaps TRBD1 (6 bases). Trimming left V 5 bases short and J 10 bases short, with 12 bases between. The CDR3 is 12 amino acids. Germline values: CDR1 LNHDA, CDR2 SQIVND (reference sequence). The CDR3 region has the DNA TGTGCCAGTAGTGCGACAGGTACGGAGCAGTTCTTC. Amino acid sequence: CASSATGTEQFF.

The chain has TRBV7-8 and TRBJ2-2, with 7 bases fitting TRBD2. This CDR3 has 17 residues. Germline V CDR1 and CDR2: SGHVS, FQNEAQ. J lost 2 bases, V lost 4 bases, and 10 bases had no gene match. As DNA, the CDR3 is TGTGCCAGCAGCTCGATTTTAGCGGGTGCCAACACCGGGGAGCTGTTTTTT. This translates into CASSSILAGANTGELFF.

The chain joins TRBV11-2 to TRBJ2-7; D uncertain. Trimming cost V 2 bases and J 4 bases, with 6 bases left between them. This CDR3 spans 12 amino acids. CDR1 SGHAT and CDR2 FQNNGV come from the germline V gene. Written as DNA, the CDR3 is TGTGCCAGCAGCTTAACGGGTTACGAGCAGTACTTC. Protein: CASSLTGYEQYF.

The CDR3 here is CASSLGGGSYGYTF. In DNA form, the CDR3 reads TGTGCCAGCAGCTTAGGAGGAGGGTCCTATGGCTACACCTTC. The chain links TRBV7-9 to TRBJ1-2; D unresolved. With 1 base removed from V and 4 bases from J, the gap between germline ends came to 10 bases. CDR1 and CDR2 (germline): SEHNR, FQNEAQ (reference sequence). The CDR3 contains 14 residues.

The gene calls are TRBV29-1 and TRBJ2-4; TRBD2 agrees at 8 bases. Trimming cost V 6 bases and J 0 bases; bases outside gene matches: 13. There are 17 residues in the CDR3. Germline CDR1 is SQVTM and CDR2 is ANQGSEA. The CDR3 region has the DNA TGCAGCGTCAACCTAGGGACTAGGGTAGGAGCCAAAAACATTCAGTACTTC. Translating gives CSVNLGTRVGAKNIQYF.

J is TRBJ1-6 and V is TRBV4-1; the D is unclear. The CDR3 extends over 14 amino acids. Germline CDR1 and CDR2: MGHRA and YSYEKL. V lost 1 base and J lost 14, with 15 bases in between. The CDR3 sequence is CASSQGGGQFALHF. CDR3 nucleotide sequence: TGCGCCAGCAGCCAAGGTGGAGGCCAGTTCGCCCTCCACTTT.

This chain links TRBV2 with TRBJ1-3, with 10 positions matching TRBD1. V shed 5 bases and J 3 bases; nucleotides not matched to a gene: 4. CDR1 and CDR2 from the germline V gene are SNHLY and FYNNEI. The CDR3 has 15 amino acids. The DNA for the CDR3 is TGTGCCAGCAGTACCCGGGACAGGGGTGGAAACACCATATATTTT. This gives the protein CASSTRDRGGNTIYF.

Here the CDR3 DNA reads TGTGCCAGCAGCGAGCTATATTGGGGGGGCACAGATACGCAGTATTTT. Residues: CASSELYWGGTDTQYF. The chain carries TRBV9 and TRBJ2-3; tentatively, D is TRBD2 (6 bases). CDR1 and CDR2 (germline): SGDLS, YYNGEE. The V end lost 3 bases, the J end lost 1 base, and 15 bases lay between the germline ends. The CDR3 extends over 16 amino acids. Combining the CDR3 with reference TRBV9 and TRBJ2-3 gives the whole variable domain DSGVTQTPKHLITATGQRVTLRCSPRSGDLSVYWYQQSLDQGLQFLIQYYNGEERAKGNILERFSAQQFPDLHSELNLSSLELGDSALYFCASSELYWGGTDTQYFGPGTRLTVL.

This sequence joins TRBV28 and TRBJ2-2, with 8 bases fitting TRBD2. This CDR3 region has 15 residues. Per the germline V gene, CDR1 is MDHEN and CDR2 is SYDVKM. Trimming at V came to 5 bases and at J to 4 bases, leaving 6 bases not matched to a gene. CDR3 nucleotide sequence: TGTGCCAGCAGTCCAAGCGGGAGCGGCACCGGGGAGCTGTTTTTT. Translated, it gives CASSPSGSGTGELFF. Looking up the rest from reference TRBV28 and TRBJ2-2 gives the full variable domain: DVKVTQSSRYLVKRTGEKVFLECVQDMDHENMFWYRQDPGLGLRLIYFSYDVKMKEKGDIPEGYSVSREKKERFSLILESASTNQTSMYLCASSPSGSGTGELFFGEGSRLTVL.